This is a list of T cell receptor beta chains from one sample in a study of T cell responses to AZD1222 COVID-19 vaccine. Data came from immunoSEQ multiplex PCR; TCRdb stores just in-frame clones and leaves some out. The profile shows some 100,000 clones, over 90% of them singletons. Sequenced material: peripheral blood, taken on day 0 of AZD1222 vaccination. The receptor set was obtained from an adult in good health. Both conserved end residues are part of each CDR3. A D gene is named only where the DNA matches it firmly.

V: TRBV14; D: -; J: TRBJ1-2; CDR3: CASSLNSDYGYTF; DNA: TGTGCCAGCAGCCTCAACAGCGACTATGGCTACACCTTC
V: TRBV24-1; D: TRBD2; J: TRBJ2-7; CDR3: CATSDERDYPTYEQYF; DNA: TGTGCCACCAGTGATGAGAGGGACTACCCTACCTACGAGCAGTACTTC
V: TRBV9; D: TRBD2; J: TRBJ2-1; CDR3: CASSAAGLAGVLNEQFF; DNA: TGTGCCAGCAGCGCCGCCGGACTAGCGGGGGTACTTAATGAGCAGTTCTTC
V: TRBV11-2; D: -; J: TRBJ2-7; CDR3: CASSLPGRSSYEQYF; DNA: TGTGCCAGCAGCCTACCGGGACGAAGCTCCTACGAGCAGTACTTC
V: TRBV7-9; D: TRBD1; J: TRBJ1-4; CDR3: CASSPGQAENEKLFF; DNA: TGTGCCAGCAGCCCCGGACAGGCTGAGAATGAAAAACTGTTTTTT
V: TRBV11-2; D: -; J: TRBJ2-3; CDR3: CASSLLGTSSLGFTDTQYF; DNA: TGTGCCAGCAGTCTCCTCGGGACATCTTCCCTCGGGTTCACAGATACGCAGTATTTT
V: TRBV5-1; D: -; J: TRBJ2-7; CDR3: CASSFRGLVYEQYF; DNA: TGCGCCAGCAGCTTCAGGGGCCTTGTTTACGAGCAGTACTTC
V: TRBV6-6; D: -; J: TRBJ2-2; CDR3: CASSYSIPNTGELFF; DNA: TGTGCCAGCAGTTACTCGATACCAAACACCGGGGAGCTGTTTTTT
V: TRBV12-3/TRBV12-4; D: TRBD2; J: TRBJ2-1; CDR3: CASGVAGGGEQFF; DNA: TGTGCCAGCGGGGTAGCGGGAGGGGGTGAGCAGTTCTTC
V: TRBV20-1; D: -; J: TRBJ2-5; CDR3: CSASRPSGTQYF; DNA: TGCAGTGCTAGTCGGCCCTCGGGGACCCAGTACTTC
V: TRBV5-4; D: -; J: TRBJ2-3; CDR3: CASSLREVTDTQYF; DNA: TGTGCCAGCAGCTTGCGAGAAGTCACAGATACGCAGTATTTT